A selection of T cell receptor beta chains follows, all from one sample in a study of T-cell memory formation after mild COVID-19. TCRdb passed the 5' RACE reads through MiXCR, listing each CDR3 protein once. The sample includes 25,000 or so distinct CDR3 sequences, around 7.2% seen only once; the top ten take 14%. Sequences were obtained from PBMCs or a T cell subset sorted from them (not recorded which). Every receptor here comes from an adult woman who had mild COVID-19 (a few samples of this study predate the infection). Cell type and time point are not known. CDR3s include the opening cysteine and the closing phenylalanine or tryptophan. D genes are given only for firm matches. Only part of the rows carry a size: once, few, many, or a class if the clone is expanded.

TRBV10-3	TRBJ1-6	many	NA	TGTGCCATCAGGACGGGGGATAATTCACCCCTCCACTTT	CAIRTGDNSPLHF
TRBV7-6	TRBJ2-6	many	TRBD1	TGTGCCAGCAGCGCTGACAGGGCTGGGGCCAACGTCCTGACTTTC	CASSADRAGANVLTF
TRBV12-3/TRBV12-4	TRBJ1-1	many	NA	TGTGCCAGCAGCGGGGGGGCAGCGAACACTGAAGCTTTCTTT	CASSGGAANTEAFF
TRBV20-1	TRBJ2-1	many	NA	TGCAGTGCTAGAGAGAATGAGCAGTTCTTC	CSARENEQFF
TRBV6-4	TRBJ2-6	few	NA	TGTGCCAGCAGTGACGGGGGTAAAGGGGCCAACGTCCTGACTTTC	CASSDGGKGANVLTF
TRBV29-1	TRBJ1-4	many	TRBD1	TGCAGCGTTGAATACAGGGGGCGAGAAAAACTGTTTTTT	CSVEYRGREKLFF
TRBV4-1	TRBJ1-1	many	NA	TGCGCCAGCAGCCAAAGTCCCGAGCAGGGATGGGGTGAAGCTTTCTTT	CASSQSPEQGWGEAFF
TRBV6-5	TRBJ2-1	many	NA	TGTGCCAGCAGACTGCTCGGTGAGCAGTTCTTC	CASRLLGEQFF
TRBV4-1	TRBJ2-1	once	TRBD2	TGCGCCAGCAGCCAAGGTGCTAGCGGGGGATACAATGAGCAGTTCTTC	CASSQGASGGYNEQFF
TRBV7-6	TRBJ2-5	many	NA	TGTGCCAGCAGCTTAGACGGAGGGACAGTACAAGAGACCCAGTACTTC	CASSLDGGTVQETQYF
TRBV20-1	TRBJ1-6	many	NA	TGCAGTGCTAACGGGCAGTTAAGGGATAATTCACCCCTCCACTTT	CSANGQLRDNSPLHF
TRBV4-3	TRBJ2-1	many	NA	TGCGCCAGCAGCCAAGAGGGGGACGCATCCTACAATGAGCAGTTCTTC	CASSQEGDASYNEQFF
TRBV20-1	TRBJ1-2	many	TRBD1	TGCAGTGCTAGGGACCTACAGGGGGCCTCCAATGGCTACACCTTC	CSARDLQGASNGYTF
TRBV4-1	TRBJ2-2	many	NA	TGCGCCAGCAGCCAAGTGGAGCTTATCACCGGGGAGCTGTTTTTT	CASSQVELITGELFF
TRBV27	TRBJ2-1	NA	TRBD2	TGTGCCAGCAGTACCCGGAGGGGTAGCGGGATAGTCCACGGGGCATCCTACAATGAGCAGTTCTTC	CASSTRRGSGIVHGASYNEQFF
TRBV19	TRBJ1-2	NA	TRBD1	TGTGCCAGTAGTATTCCCGGACAGGGCACTGGCTACACCTTC	CASSIPGQGTGYTF
TRBV19	TRBJ1-2	NA	NA	TGTGCCAGTAGTATAGGAACAGGGAATGCTGATGGCTACACCTTC	CASSIGTGNADGYTF
TRBV28	TRBJ2-2	many	NA	TGTGCCAGCAGGGGTGGGACATCTTTCACCGGGGAGCTGTTTTTT	CASRGGTSFTGELFF
TRBV5-1	TRBJ2-1	many	TRBD2	TGCGCCAGCAGTCCCCAGATCGGGACTAGTCAGGGTGAGCAGTTCTTC	CASSPQIGTSQGEQFF
TRBV11-2	TRBJ1-1	many	NA	TGTGCCAGCAGTTTCGATGGCAGAGGGGCCACTGAAGCTTTCTTT	CASSFDGRGATEAFF
TRBV2	TRBJ2-3	many	TRBD2	TGTGCCAGCAGTGAATTCCCCATGAGCGGGGGGGGGGCAGATACGCAGTATTTT	CASSEFPMSGGGADTQYF
TRBV7-6	TRBJ1-1	many	NA	TGTGCCAGCAGCCCCTCCGGGCGAAACACTGAAGCTTTCTTT	CASSPSGRNTEAFF
TRBV9	TRBJ2-7	many	NA	TGTGCCAGCAGCGTAGTGGGACTCCTCTACGAGCAGTACTTC	CASSVVGLLYEQYF
TRBV4-1	TRBJ1-2	medium-sized	NA	TGCGCCAGCAGCCAAGATTCAGCGATTAACTATGGCTACACCTTC	CASSQDSAINYGYTF
TRBV6-2/TRBV6-3	TRBJ1-3	many	NA	TGTGCCAGCAGGGATCCAGTTGGACAGTCTGGAAACACCATATATTTT	CASRDPVGQSGNTIYF
TRBV5-1	TRBJ2-5	medium-sized	TRBD2	TGCGCCAGCAGCACTAGCGGGAGCGCGCTGTTGGAGACCCAGTACTTC	CASSTSGSALLETQYF
TRBV10-3	TRBJ2-7	many	NA	TGTGCCATCAGTGAATTGGAGGAGCAGTACTTC	CAISELEEQYF
TRBV23-1	TRBJ2-1	many	NA	TGCGCCAGCAGTCAATACGGGACCGAAATGGACAATGAGCAGTTCTTC	CASSQYGTEMDNEQFF
TRBV14	TRBJ2-1	many	TRBD2	TGTGCCAGCAGCCAACGCCCAATAGCGGGAGGGCCTAGGCACAATGAGCAGTTCTTC	CASSQRPIAGGPRHNEQFF
TRBV2	TRBJ1-1	many	TRBD1	TGTGCCAGCTCACGCACAGGGGGGGAAGAAGCTTTCTTT	CASSRTGGEEAFF
TRBV7-8	TRBJ2-1	many	NA	TGTGCCAGCAGCTCCAGCCGGCCGGGCTATGAGCAGTTCTTC	CASSSSRPGYEQFF
TRBV5-4	TRBJ1-5	many	NA	TGTGCCAGCAGCTTGGATCCCGAGCCTAATCAGCCCCAGCATTTT	CASSLDPEPNQPQHF
TRBV20-1	TRBJ1-2	many	NA	TGCAGTGCTACCCAGGGTTATAACTATGGCTACACCTTC	CSATQGYNYGYTF
TRBV10-3	TRBJ2-7	many	NA	TGTGCCATCAGTGAGTCGGGTGGGGGGATCTACGAGCAGTACTTC	CAISESGGGIYEQYF
TRBV12-3/TRBV12-4	TRBJ2-6	many	TRBD1	TGTGCCAGCAGTCCCGGGACAGGGCCCTCTGGGGCCAACGTCCTGACTTTC	CASSPGTGPSGANVLTF
TRBV27	TRBJ1-2	many	NA	TGTGCCAGCAGTTTAAACGGTTGGTCAGCCCGCTACTATGGCTACACCTTC	CASSLNGWSARYYGYTF
TRBV12-3/TRBV12-4	TRBJ2-2	many	NA	TGTGCCAGCACCTATACCGGGGAGCTGTTTTTT	CASTYTGELFF
TRBV2	TRBJ2-3	many	NA	TGTGCCAGCAAAGGGGGGACGAGCAGCACAGATACGCAGTATTTT	CASKGGTSSTDTQYF
TRBV6-2/TRBV6-3	TRBJ2-7	many	TRBD2	TGTGCCAGCAGTTACTCGAATCTAGCGGGAGCATTTTACGAGCAGTACTTC	CASSYSNLAGAFYEQYF
TRBV7-6	TRBJ2-1	few	NA	TGTGCCAGCAGCTTAACCCGACCCCCCACAGTTCACCAGTTCTTC	CASSLTRPPTVHQFF
TRBV12-3/TRBV12-4	TRBJ2-3	many	NA	TGTGCCAGCAGTTTAAATGAACGTAAAGGCACAGATACGCAGTATTTT	CASSLNERKGTDTQYF
TRBV6-1	TRBJ2-7	many	NA	TGTGCCGGAAGCGGGAACAGAGGGACAAGCTCCTACGAGCAGTACTTC	CAGSGNRGTSSYEQYF
TRBV2	TRBJ2-1	many	TRBD2	TGTGCCAGCAGTTATGCCCGGACTAGCGGGAACCCCTCCTACAATGAGCAGTTCTTC	CASSYARTSGNPSYNEQFF
TRBV7-2	TRBJ2-7	many	TRBD2	TGTGCCAGCAGCTTAGGGTTAGCGGGATACGAGCAGTACTTC	CASSLGLAGYEQYF
TRBV6-2/TRBV6-3	TRBJ2-5	many	NA	TGTGCCAGCAGTTGGGCGGAACAAGAGACCCAGTACTTC	CASSWAEQETQYF
TRBV7-9	TRBJ1-5	many	NA	TGTGCCAGCAGCTTAGGAAATCAGCCCCAGCATTTT	CASSLGNQPQHF
TRBV5-1	TRBJ1-2	many	NA	TGCGCCAGCAGCTTGGAGCAAAACTATGGCTACACCTTC	CASSLEQNYGYTF
TRBV7-2	TRBJ1-3	many	NA	TGTGCCAGCAGCCCGTCGACAGCAACTGGAAACACCATATATTTT	CASSPSTATGNTIYF
TRBV15	TRBJ2-6	many	NA	TGTGCCACCAGCAGAGACCCCCCTGGGGCCAACGTCCTGACTTTC	CATSRDPPGANVLTF
TRBV11-2	TRBJ2-5	many	TRBD2	TGTGCCAGCAGCTTTCTAGCGGAAGAGACCCAGTACTTC	CASSFLAEETQYF
TRBV7-2	TRBJ2-7	many	NA	TGTGCCAGCAGCTTAGGAGCCCCTAGGGGACGGGGTTACGAGCAGTACTTC	CASSLGAPRGRGYEQYF
TRBV12-3/TRBV12-4	TRBJ2-7	many	TRBD1	TGTGCCAGCAGTTTAAGGAACAGGGGGCTCTCCGAGCAGTACTTC	CASSLRNRGLSEQYF
TRBV20-1	TRBJ1-1	many	NA	TGCAGTGCTATACGTTACCCCATGAACACTGAAGCTTTCTTT	CSAIRYPMNTEAFF
TRBV14	TRBJ2-1	NA	TRBD2	TGTGCCAGCAGCACGACTAGCGGGGGTAGTGGGAACAATGAGCAGTTCTTC	CASSTTSGGSGNNEQFF
TRBV7-9	TRBJ1-1	many	NA	TGTGCCAGCAGCCGATCAGTGGGGAACACTGAAGCTTTCTTT	CASSRSVGNTEAFF
TRBV28	TRBJ2-7	many	TRBD2	TGTGCCAGCAGTCCCGGACTAGCGGGAGTGGAGTACTTC	CASSPGLAGVEYF
TRBV12-3/TRBV12-4	TRBJ2-5	many	NA	TGTGCCAGCAGTTTTTGGGCTTCCCTGAAGGAGACCCAGTACTTC	CASSFWASLKETQYF